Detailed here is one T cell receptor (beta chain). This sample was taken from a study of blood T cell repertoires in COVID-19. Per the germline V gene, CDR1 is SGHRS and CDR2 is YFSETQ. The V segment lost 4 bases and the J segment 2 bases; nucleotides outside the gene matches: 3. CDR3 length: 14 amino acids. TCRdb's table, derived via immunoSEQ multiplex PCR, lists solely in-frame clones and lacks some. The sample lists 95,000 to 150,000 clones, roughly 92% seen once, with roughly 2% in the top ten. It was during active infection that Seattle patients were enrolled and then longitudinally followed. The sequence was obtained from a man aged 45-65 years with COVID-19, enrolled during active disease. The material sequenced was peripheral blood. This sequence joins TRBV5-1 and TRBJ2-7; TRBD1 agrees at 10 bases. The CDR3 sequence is CASSVGQGAYEQYF. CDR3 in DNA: TGCGCCAGCAGCGTCGGACAGGGGGCCTACGAGCAGTACTTC. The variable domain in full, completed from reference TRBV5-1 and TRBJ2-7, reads KAGVTQTPRYLIKTRGQQVTLSCSPISGHRSVSWYQQTPGQGLQFLFEYFSETQRNKGNFPGRFSGRQFSNSRSEMNVSTLELGDSALYLCASSVGQGAYEQYFGPGTRLTVT.